This T cell receptor beta chain was sequenced during a study of regulatory T cells in long-lasting Graves disease. Study-level findings and limits: Persistent disease preferred TRBV28, TRBJ1-2 and TRBJ2-5; new disease, TRBV20-1 and TRBJ2-1. Newly diagnosed Graves' patients exceeded persistent ones in TCR diversity.

The J segment lost 0 bases and the V segment lost 2 bases, leaving 13 bases of the junction unmatched. The CDR3 contains 18 residues. Germline CDR1 reads MNHEY; CDR2 reads SVGEGT. Time point reported: newly diagnosed GD, antithyroid drugs for less than 3 months. PBMC RNA was the source of the TCR library. Combining iRepertoire HTBI primers with Arm-PCR of CDR3 regions, the authors built TCR beta libraries. TCRdb recomputed calls from the multiplex PCR reads with MiXCR, one row per CDR3 protein. The sample lists approximately 360,000 distinct CDR3 sequences, roughly 10% seen once, with approximately 20% in the top ten. This clonotype was seen many times. Its specificity is unknown. These data also featured in a second study, about T cells in Graves' hyperthyroidism and ophthalmopathy. That paper notes: The HTBI primer set drove a first-round RT-PCR of the TCR CDR3. Most clonotypes expanded in the thyroid (above 0.001) were also present in blood.

This clonotype originated in a woman aged 18-29 years with Graves disease. The sequencing used peripheral blood mononuclear cells (PBMCs), collected at new diagnosis, from a patient treated with antithyroid drugs. The V gene is TRBV6-2 or TRBV6-3, the J gene TRBJ2-7, with 7 positions matching TRBD1. The CDR3 DNA follows: TGTGCCAGCAGTTACCATAATCCCGGGACAGTTTACTCCTACGAGCAGTACGTC. Translation: CASSYHNPGTVYSYEQYV.